The following is a T cell receptor (beta chain) sequence with its context. Unrecorded immune exposure was likely among donors, who were nominally healthy when sampled. This sample was included in a study of cytomegalovirus exposure and HLA in healthy donors. Study background: Early released data had tens of millions of unique TCRs, all coming from HLA-typed donors.

Amplification used 60 Vbeta primers and 13 Jbeta primers. Authors' analysis steps: The authors later counted 65 million to 90 million unique TCR beta chains, approximately 10 million of them shared. Clones were read by immunoSEQ multiplex PCR, and TCRdb kept only the in-frame ones, dropping some. D and trimming were read from the DNA, whereas the V and J calls and clone size are those reported in that table. The data show approximately 130,000 clones, with roughly 78% seen just once and approximately 4.2% held by the top ten. The V end was cut by 5 bases, the J end by 4 bases, with 15 bases between. The CDR3 contains 14 residues. Germline CDR1 reads SGHDT; CDR2 reads YYEEEE.

Sequencing was performed on PBMCs. The chain carries TRBV5-6 and TRBJ1-1, with TRBD1 as a possible D gene (6 bases). The receptor comes from a man aged 45 to 65 in good health and CMV-seropositive. In DNA form, the CDR3 reads TGTGCCAGCAGACACGGGATCAGGGGCACTGAAGCTTTCTTT. This encodes CASRHGIRGTEAFF.